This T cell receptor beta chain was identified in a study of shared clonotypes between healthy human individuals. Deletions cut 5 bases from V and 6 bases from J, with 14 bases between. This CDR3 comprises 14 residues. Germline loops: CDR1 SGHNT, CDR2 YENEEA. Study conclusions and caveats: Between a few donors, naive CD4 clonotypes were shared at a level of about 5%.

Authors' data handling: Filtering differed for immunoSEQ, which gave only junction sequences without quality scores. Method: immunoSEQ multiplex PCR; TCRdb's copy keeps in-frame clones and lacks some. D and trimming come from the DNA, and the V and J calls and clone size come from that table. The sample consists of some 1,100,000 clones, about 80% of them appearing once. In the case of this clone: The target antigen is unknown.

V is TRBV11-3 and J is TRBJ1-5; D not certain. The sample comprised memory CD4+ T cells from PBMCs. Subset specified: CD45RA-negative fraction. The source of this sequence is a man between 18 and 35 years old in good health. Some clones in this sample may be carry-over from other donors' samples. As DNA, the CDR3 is TGTGCCAGCAGCCTCCGTATATTACGTCAGCCCCAGCATTTT. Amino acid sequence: CASSLRILRQPQHF.